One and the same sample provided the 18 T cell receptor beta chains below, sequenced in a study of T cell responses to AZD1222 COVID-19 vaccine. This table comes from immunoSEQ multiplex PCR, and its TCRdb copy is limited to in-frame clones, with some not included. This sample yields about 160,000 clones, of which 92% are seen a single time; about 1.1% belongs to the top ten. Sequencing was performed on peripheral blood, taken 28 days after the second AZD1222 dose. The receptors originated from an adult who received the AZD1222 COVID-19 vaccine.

The CDR3 loop is CASSPRLENTEAFF. The CDR3 nucleotides read TGTGCCAGCAGTCCAAGATTGGAGAACACTGAAGCTTTCTTT. The rearrangement uses TRBV6-5 and TRBJ1-1; D is ambiguous. Germline V CDR1 and CDR2: MNHEY, SVGAGI. V dropped 5 bases and J dropped 1 base, with 11 bases sitting between them. The CDR3 is made up of 14 amino acids.

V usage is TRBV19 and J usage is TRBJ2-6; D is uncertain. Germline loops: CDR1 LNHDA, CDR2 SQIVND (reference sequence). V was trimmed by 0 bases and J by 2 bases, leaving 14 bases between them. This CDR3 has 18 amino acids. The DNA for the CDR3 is TGTGCCAGTAGTATAGACAGAACGTCGCTACCTGGGGCCAACGTCCTGACTTTC. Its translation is CASSIDRTSLPGANVLTF.

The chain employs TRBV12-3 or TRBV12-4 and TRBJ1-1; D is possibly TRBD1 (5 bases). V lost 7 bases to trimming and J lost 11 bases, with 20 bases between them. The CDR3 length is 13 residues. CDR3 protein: CASTYRMGLSAFF. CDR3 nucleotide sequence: TGTGCCAGCACCTACAGGATGGGGCTGAGCGCTTTCTTT.

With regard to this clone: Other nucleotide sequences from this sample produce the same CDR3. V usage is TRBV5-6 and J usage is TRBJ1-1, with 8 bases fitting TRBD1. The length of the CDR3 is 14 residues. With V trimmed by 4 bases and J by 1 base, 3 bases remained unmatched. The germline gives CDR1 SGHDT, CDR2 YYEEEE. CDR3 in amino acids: CASSLGTGNTEAFF. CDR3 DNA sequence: TGTGCCAGCAGCCTCGGGACAGGGAACACTGAAGCTTTCTTT. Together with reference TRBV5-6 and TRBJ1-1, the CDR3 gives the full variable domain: DAGVTQSPTHLIKTRGQQVTLRCSPKSGHDTVSWYQQALGQGPQFIFQYYEEEERQRGNFPDRFSGHQFPNYSSELNVNALLLGDSALYLCASSLGTGNTEAFFGQGTRLTVV.

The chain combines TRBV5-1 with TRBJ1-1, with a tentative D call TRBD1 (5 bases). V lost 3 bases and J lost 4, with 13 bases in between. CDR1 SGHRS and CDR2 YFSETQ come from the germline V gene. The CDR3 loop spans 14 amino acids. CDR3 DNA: TGCGCCAGCAGCTCATATAATGGGGGCACTGAAGCTTTCTTT. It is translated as CASSSYNGGTEAFF.

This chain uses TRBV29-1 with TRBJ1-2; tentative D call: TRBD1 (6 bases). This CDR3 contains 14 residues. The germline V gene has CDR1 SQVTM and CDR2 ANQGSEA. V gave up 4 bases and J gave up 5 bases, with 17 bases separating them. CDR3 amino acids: CSVAPLLDSYGYTF. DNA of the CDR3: TGCAGCGTTGCCCCTCTCCTGGACAGTTATGGCTACACCTTC.

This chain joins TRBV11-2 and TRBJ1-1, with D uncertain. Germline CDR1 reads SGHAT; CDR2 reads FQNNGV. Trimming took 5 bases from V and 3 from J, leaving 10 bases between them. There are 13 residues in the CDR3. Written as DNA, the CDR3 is TGTGCCAGCAGCCCGGACGGCTACACTGAAGCTTTCTTT. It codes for CASSPDGYTEAFF. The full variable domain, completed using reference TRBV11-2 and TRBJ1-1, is EAGVAQSPRYKIIEKRQSVAFWCNPISGHATLYWYQQILGQGPKLLIQFQNNGVVDDSQLPKDRFSAERLKGVDSTLKIQPAKLEDSAVYLCASSPDGYTEAFFGQGTRLTVV.

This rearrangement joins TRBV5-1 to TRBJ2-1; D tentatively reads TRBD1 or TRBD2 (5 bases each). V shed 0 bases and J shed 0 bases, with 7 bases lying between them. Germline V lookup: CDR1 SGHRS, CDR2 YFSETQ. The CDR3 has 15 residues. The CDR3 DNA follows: TGCGCCAGCAGCTTGGAGGGGAGCTCCTACAATGAGCAGTTCTTC. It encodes CASSLEGSSYNEQFF.

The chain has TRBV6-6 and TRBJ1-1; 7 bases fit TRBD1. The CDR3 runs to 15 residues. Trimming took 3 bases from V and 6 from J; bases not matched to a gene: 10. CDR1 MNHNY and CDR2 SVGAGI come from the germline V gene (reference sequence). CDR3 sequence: CASSYRDSGPPEAFF. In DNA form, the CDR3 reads TGTGCCAGCAGTTATCGGGACAGCGGCCCCCCTGAAGCTTTCTTT.

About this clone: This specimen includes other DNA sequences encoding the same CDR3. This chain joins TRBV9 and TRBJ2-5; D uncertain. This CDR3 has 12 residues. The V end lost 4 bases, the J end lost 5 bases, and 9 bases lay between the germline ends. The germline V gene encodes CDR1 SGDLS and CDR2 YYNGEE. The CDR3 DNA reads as TGTGCCAGCAGCCCTGGGTGGGAGACCCAGTACTTC. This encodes CASSPGWETQYF.

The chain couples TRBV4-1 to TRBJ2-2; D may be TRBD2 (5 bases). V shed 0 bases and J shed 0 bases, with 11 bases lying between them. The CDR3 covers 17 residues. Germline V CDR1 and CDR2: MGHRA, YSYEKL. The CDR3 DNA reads TGCGCCAGCAGCCAAGATCGAGGGCAGACGAACACCGGGGAGCTGTTTTTT. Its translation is CASSQDRGQTNTGELFF.

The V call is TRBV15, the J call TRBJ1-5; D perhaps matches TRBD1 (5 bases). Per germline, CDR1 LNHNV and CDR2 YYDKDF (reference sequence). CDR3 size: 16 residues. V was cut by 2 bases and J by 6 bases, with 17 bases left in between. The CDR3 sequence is CATSRPSNTRAQPQHF. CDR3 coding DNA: TGTGCCACCAGCAGACCCTCGAATACCAGGGCTCAGCCCCAGCATTTT.

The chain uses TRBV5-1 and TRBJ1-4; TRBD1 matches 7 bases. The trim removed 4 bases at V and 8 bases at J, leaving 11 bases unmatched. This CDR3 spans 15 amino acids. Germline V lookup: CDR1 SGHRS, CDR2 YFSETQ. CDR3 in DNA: TGCGCCAGCAGCGGATACCGGGACAGAGGCGAAAAACTGTTTTTT. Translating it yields CASSGYRDRGEKLFF. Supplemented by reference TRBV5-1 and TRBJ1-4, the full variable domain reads KAGVTQTPRYLIKTRGQQVTLSCSPISGHRSVSWYQQTPGQGLQFLFEYFSETQRNKGNFPGRFSGRQFSNSRSEMNVSTLELGDSALYLCASSGYRDRGEKLFFGSGTQLSVL.

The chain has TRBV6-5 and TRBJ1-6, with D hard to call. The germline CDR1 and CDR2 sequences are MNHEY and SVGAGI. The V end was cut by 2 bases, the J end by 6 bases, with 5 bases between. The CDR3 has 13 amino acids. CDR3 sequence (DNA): TGTGCCAGCAGTTACGGGGTTAATTCACCCCTCCACTTT. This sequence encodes CASSYGVNSPLHF.

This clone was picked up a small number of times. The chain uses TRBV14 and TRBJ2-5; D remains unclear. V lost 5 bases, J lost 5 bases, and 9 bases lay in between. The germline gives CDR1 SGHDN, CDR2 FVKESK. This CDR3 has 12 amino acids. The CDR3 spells CASSSHMETQYF. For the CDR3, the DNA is TGTGCCAGCAGCTCCCATATGGAGACCCAGTACTTC. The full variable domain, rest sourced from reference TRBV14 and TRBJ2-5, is EAGVTQFPSHSVIEKGQTVTLRCDPISGHDNLYWYRRVMGKEIKFLLHFVKESKQDESGMPNNRFLAERTGGTYSTLKVQPAELEDSGVYFCASSSHMETQYFGPGTRLLVL.

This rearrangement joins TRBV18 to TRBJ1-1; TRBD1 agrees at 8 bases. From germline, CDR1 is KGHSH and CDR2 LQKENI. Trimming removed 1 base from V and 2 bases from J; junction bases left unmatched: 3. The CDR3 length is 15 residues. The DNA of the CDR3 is TGTGCCAGCTCACCACAACAGGGGGATAACACTGAAGCTTTCTTT. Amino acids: CASSPQQGDNTEAFF.

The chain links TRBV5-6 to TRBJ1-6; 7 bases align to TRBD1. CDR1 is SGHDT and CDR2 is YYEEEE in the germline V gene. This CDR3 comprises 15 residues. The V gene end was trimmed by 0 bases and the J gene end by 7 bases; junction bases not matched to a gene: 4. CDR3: CASSLATGWNSPLHF. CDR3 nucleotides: TGTGCCAGCAGCTTGGCGACAGGGTGGAATTCACCCCTCCACTTT.

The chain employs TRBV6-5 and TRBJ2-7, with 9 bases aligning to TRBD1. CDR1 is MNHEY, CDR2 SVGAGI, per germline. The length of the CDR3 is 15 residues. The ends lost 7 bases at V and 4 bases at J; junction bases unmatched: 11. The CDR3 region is CASTRSRTGDYEQYF. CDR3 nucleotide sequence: TGTGCCAGCACCCGAAGCCGGACAGGGGATTACGAGCAGTACTTC.